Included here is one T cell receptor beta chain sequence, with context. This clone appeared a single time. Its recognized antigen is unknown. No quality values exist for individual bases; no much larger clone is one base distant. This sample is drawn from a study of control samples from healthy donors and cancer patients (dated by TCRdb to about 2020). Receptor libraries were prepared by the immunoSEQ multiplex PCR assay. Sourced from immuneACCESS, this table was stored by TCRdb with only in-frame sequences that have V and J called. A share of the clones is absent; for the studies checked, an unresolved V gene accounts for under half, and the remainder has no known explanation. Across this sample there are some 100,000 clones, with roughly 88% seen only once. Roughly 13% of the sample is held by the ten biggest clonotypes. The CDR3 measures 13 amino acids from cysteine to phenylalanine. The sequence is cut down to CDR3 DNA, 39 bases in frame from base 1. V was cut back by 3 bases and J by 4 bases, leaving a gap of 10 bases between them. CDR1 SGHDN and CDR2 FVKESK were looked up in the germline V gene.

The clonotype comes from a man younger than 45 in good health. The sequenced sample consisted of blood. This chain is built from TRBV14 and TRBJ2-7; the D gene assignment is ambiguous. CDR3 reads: CASSQGRYYEQYF. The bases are TGTGCCAGCAGCCAGGGAAGATATTACGAGCAGTACTTC. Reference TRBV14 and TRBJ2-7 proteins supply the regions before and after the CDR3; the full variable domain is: EAGVTQFPSHSVIEKGQTVTLRCDPISGHDNLYWYRRVMGKEIKFLLHFVKESKQDESGMPNNRFLAERTGGTYSTLKVQPAELEDSGVYFCASSQGRYYEQYFGPGTRLTVT.